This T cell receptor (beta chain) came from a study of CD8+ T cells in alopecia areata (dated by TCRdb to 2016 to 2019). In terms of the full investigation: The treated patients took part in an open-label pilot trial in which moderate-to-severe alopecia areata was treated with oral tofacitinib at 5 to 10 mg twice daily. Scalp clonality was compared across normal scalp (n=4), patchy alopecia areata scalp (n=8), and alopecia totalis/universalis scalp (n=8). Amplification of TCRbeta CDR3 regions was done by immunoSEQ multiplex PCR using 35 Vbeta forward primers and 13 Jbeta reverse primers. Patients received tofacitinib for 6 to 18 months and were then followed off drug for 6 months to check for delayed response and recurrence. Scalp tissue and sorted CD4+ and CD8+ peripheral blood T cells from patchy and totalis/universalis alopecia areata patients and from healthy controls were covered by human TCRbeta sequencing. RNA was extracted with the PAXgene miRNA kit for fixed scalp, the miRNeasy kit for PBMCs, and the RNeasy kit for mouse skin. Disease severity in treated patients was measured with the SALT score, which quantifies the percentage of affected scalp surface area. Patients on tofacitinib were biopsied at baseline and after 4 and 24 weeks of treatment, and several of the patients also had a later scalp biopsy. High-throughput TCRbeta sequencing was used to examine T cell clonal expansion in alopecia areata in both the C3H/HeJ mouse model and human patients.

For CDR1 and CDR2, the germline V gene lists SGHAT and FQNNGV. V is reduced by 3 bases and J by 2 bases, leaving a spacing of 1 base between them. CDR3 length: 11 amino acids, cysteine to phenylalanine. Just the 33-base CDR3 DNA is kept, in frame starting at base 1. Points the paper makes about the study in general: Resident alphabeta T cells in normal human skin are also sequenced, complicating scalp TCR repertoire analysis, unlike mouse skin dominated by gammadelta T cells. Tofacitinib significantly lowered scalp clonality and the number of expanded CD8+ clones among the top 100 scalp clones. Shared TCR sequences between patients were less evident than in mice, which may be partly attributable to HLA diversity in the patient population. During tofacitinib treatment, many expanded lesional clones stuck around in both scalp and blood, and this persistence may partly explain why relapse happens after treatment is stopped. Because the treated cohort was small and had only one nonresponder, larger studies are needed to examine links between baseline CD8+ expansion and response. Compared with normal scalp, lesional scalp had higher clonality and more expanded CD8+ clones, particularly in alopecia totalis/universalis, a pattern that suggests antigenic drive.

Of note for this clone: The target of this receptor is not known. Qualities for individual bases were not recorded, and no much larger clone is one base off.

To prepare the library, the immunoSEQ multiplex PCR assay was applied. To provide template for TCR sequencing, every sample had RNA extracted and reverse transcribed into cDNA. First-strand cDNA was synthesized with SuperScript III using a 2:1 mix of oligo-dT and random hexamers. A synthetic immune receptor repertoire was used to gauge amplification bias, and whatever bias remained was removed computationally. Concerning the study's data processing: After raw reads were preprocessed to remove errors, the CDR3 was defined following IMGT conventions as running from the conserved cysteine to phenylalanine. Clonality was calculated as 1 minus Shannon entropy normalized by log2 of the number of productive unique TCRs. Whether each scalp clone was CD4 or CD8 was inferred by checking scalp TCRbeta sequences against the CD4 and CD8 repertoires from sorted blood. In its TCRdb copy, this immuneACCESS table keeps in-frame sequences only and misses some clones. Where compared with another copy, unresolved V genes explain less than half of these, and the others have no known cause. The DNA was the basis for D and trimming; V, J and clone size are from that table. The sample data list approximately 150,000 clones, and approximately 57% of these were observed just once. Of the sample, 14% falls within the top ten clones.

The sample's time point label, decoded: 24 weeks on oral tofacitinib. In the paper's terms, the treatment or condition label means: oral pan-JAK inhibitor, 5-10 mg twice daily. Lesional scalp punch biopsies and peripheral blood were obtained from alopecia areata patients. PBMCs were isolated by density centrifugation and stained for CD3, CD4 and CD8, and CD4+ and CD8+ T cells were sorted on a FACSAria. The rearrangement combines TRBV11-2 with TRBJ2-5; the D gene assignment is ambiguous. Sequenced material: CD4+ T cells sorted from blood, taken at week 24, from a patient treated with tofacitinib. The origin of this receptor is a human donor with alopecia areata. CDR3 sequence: CASSLQETQYF. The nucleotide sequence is TGTGCCAGCAGCTTGCAAGAGACCCAGTACTTC.